The 3 T cell receptor beta chains below all came from one sample that was sequenced in a study of cytomegalovirus exposure and HLA in healthy donors. The PCR contained 60 Vbeta and 13 Jbeta primers. Here immunoSEQ multiplex PCR was the method, and the copy in TCRdb shows in-frame clones only, minus some. The table has about 130,000 clones, around 80% seen once. Material: PBMCs. These TCRs come from a man aged 25-45 years in good health and CMV-seronegative.

The rearrangement joins TRBV15 to TRBJ2-1; 7 bases line up with TRBD2. Losses at the gene ends were 2 bases for V and 8 bases for J; bases not matched to a gene: 9. From germline, CDR1 is LNHNV and CDR2 YYDKDF (reference sequence). The CDR3 runs to 15 residues. This chain's CDR3 is CATSRISGSTDEQFF. The CDR3 DNA reads as TGTGCCACCAGCAGAATTAGCGGGTCCACGGATGAGCAGTTCTTC.

This chain uses TRBV10-1 with TRBJ1-1; 9 bases agree with TRBD1. CDR3 length: 16 amino acids. The junction had 8 bases not matched to a gene; V was cut back by 2 bases and J by 4 bases. Germline V lookup: CDR1 WNHNN, CDR2 SYGVQD (reference sequence). The CDR3 bases are TGCGCCAGCAGTGAGCACGGGACAGGGCTTATCACTGAAGCTTTCTTT. It is translated as CASSEHGTGLITEAFF.

The rearrangement joins TRBV28 to TRBJ1-2, with unresolved D. This CDR3 contains 13 residues. Germline assignment: CDR1 MDHEN and CDR2 SYDVKM. V was clipped by 5 bases and J by 0 bases, with 7 bases between them. The CDR3 spells CASSLNPNYGYTF. Here the CDR3 DNA reads TGTGCCAGCAGTCTAAACCCTAACTATGGCTACACCTTC.